This is a list of T cell receptor beta chains from one sample in a study of beta chain features in type 1 diabetes. TCRdb's table, derived via immunoSEQ multiplex PCR, lists solely in-frame clones and lacks some. The repertoire holds roughly 140,000 clones, with roughly 8% as singletons. Sequenced sample: central memory CD4+ T cells from blood. The source is a man younger than 35 in good health. Both conserved end residues are part of each CDR3. Each record gives: J gene, V gene, clone size, D gene, CDR3 protein, CDR3 DNA. The D gene is left open where the match is weak. Part of the rows lack a size; the others show once, few, many or a class for expanded clones.

J: TRBJ2-7; V: TRBV28; size: NA; D: TRBD1; CDR3: CASRAGGSSDEQYF; DNA: TGTGCCAGCAGAGCAGGGGGAAGTAGCGACGAGCAGTACTTC
J: TRBJ2-1; V: TRBV11-2; size: few; D: TRBD1; CDR3: CASSLTGYEQFF; DNA: TGTGCCAGCAGCCTGACAGGGTACGAGCAGTTCTTC
J: TRBJ2-7; V: TRBV28; size: NA; D: NA; CDR3: CASTGSGASSYEQYF; DNA: TGTGCCAGCACCGGATCAGGGGCAAGCTCCTACGAGCAGTACTTC
J: TRBJ2-3; V: TRBV7-3; size: NA; D: NA; CDR3: CASSLLGDVSTDTQYF; DNA: TGTGCCAGCAGCTTACTGGGAGATGTTAGCACAGATACGCAGTATTTT
J: TRBJ2-1; V: TRBV18; size: once; D: TRBD2; CDR3: CASSPTYQRGGNEQFF; DNA: TGTGCCAGCTCACCAACATACCAGCGGGGGGGCAATGAGCAGTTCTTC
J: TRBJ1-1; V: TRBV7-2; size: NA; D: NA; CDR3: CASSFLRSNTEAFF; DNA: TGTGCCAGCAGCTTTCTCCGGTCCAACACTGAAGCTTTCTTT
J: TRBJ2-4; V: TRBV7-9; size: NA; D: NA; CDR3: CASSGAPVAKNIQYF; DNA: TGTGCCAGCAGCGGGGCCCCAGTAGCCAAAAACATTCAGTACTTC
J: TRBJ2-7; V: TRBV4-3; size: few; D: NA; CDR3: CASSQQLRSYEQYF; DNA: TGCGCCAGCAGCCAACAACTACGTTCCTACGAGCAGTACTTC
J: TRBJ2-1; V: TRBV7-8; size: NA; D: TRBD2; CDR3: CASSLGSTSGGNEQFF; DNA: TGTGCCAGCAGCTTAGGGTCGACTAGCGGGGGAAATGAGCAGTTCTTC
J: TRBJ2-7; V: TRBV5-4; size: few; D: TRBD1; CDR3: CASSPEQTGANFYEQYF; DNA: TGTGCCAGCAGCCCCGAACAGACAGGGGCCAACTTCTACGAGCAGTACTTC
J: TRBJ2-7; V: TRBV6-5; size: NA; D: NA; CDR3: CASKRSGGHSYEQYF; DNA: TGTGCCAGCAAGCGTTCCGGGGGGCACTCCTACGAGCAGTACTTC
J: TRBJ2-5; V: TRBV7-2; size: NA; D: NA; CDR3: CASSKGGGWETQYF; DNA: TGTGCCAGCAGCAAAGGTGGAGGTTGGGAGACCCAGTACTTC
J: TRBJ2-1; V: TRBV6-5; size: NA; D: NA; CDR3: CASSYSIWWAYNEQFF; DNA: TGTGCCAGCAGTTACTCGATCTGGTGGGCGTACAATGAGCAGTTCTTC
J: TRBJ1-2; V: TRBV19; size: few; D: TRBD1; CDR3: CASTPARTGNYGYTF; DNA: TGTGCCAGTACCCCAGCCCGGACAGGGAACTATGGCTACACCTTC
J: TRBJ1-5; V: TRBV2; size: NA; D: TRBD1; CDR3: CASRARTGGNQPQHF; DNA: TGTGCCAGCAGGGCCCGGACAGGGGGCAATCAGCCCCAGCATTTT
J: TRBJ1-5; V: TRBV19; size: few; D: TRBD1; CDR3: CASTDEGADFLSSNQPQHF; DNA: TGTGCCAGTACCGACGAGGGGGCTGATTTTTTATCTAGCAATCAGCCCCAGCATTTT
J: TRBJ2-1; V: TRBV19; size: few; D: TRBD1; CDR3: CASSRQGSYNEQFF; DNA: TGTGCCAGTAGTAGACAGGGGAGTTACAATGAGCAGTTCTTC
J: TRBJ2-7; V: TRBV5-4; size: NA; D: NA; CDR3: CASSLGRGSGYEQYF; DNA: TGTGCCAGCAGCTTGGGCAGGGGTTCAGGGTACGAGCAGTACTTC
J: TRBJ2-7; V: TRBV6-5; size: many; D: NA; CDR3: CASTQGLEQYF; DNA: TGTGCCAGCACCCAGGGTCTCGAGCAGTACTTC
J: TRBJ2-7; V: TRBV5-4; size: few; D: TRBD2; CDR3: CASSSGLAQTYEQYF; DNA: TGTGCCAGCAGCTCCGGACTAGCGCAGACCTACGAGCAGTACTTC
J: TRBJ1-6; V: TRBV5-4; size: few; D: NA; CDR3: CASSQEMQGNSPLHF; DNA: TGCGCCAGCAGCCAAGAAATGCAGGGTAATTCACCCCTCCACTTT
J: TRBJ2-1; V: TRBV7-3; size: few; D: NA; CDR3: CATPSPSSYNEQFF; DNA: TGTGCCACCCCTTCCCCGAGCTCCTACAATGAGCAGTTCTTC
J: TRBJ1-4; V: TRBV28; size: few; D: NA; CDR3: CASYRRDEKLFF; DNA: TGTGCCAGCTATCGGAGAGACGAAAAACTGTTTTTT
J: TRBJ2-7; V: TRBV18; size: NA; D: NA; CDR3: CASSPPKSGPTTYEQYF; DNA: TGTGCCAGCTCACCACCGAAAAGCGGGCCGACAACCTACGAGCAGTACTTC
J: TRBJ1-1; V: TRBV2; size: NA; D: TRBD1; CDR3: CASSGQGNTEAFF; DNA: TGTGCCAGCAGTGGACAGGGCAACACTGAAGCTTTCTTT
J: TRBJ2-2; V: TRBV7-2; size: many; D: TRBD2; CDR3: CASSQRGLEATGELFF; DNA: TGTGCCAGCAGCCAGCGTGGACTAGAGGCCACCGGGGAGCTGTTTTTT
J: TRBJ1-3; V: TRBV14; size: NA; D: TRBD1; CDR3: CASSPRQGSLVTIYF; DNA: TGTGCCAGCAGCCCTCGACAGGGGTCGTTGGTGACCATATATTTT
J: TRBJ1-1; V: TRBV18; size: many; D: NA; CDR3: CASSPLAPTGDTEAFF; DNA: TGTGCCAGCTCACCACTGGCCCCCACGGGTGACACTGAAGCTTTCTTT
J: TRBJ2-5; V: TRBV18; size: NA; D: NA; CDR3: CASLQGGAEETQYF; DNA: TGTGCCAGCCTACAGGGAGGGGCGGAGGAGACCCAGTACTTC
J: TRBJ2-7; V: TRBV7-9; size: NA; D: TRBD1; CDR3: CASSLIRDRDYEQYF; DNA: TGTGCCAGCAGCTTAATCCGGGACAGGGACTACGAGCAGTACTTC
J: TRBJ1-1; V: TRBV18; size: NA; D: NA; CDR3: CASSVAGTPDTEAFF; DNA: TGTGCCAGCTCAGTAGCCGGGACACCGGACACTGAAGCTTTCTTT
J: TRBJ1-5; V: TRBV5-5; size: few; D: TRBD1; CDR3: CASSQVQGAAIRGQPQHF; DNA: TGTGCCAGCAGCCAAGTACAGGGGGCAGCGATAAGGGGTCAGCCCCAGCATTTT
J: TRBJ2-1; V: TRBV7-9; size: many; D: TRBD2; CDR3: CASSLSFGGGGAFNEQFF; DNA: TGTGCCAGCAGCTTATCTTTCGGTGGCGGGGGGGCCTTCAATGAGCAGTTCTTC
J: TRBJ2-7; V: TRBV13; size: few; D: NA; CDR3: CASSPRQAPYEQYF; DNA: TGTGCCAGCAGCCCTCGACAGGCTCCCTACGAGCAGTACTTC
J: TRBJ2-7; V: TRBV4-2; size: NA; D: TRBD1; CDR3: CASSQDQGQGAYEQYF; DNA: TGTGCCAGCAGCCAAGATCAGGGGCAGGGGGCCTACGAGCAGTACTTC
J: TRBJ2-7; V: TRBV20-1; size: NA; D: NA; CDR3: CSGQTNYEQYF; DNA: TGCAGTGGACAGACAAACTACGAGCAGTACTTC
J: TRBJ2-1; V: TRBV11-3; size: NA; D: TRBD2; CDR3: CASSLWTSGDNEQFF; DNA: TGTGCCAGCAGCTTATGGACTAGCGGTGACAATGAGCAGTTCTTC